Listed here are 26 T cell receptor beta chains from one sample, sequenced in a study of early T cells in non-severe SARS-CoV-2 infection. TCRdb redid the calling of the 5' RACE reads with MiXCR, one entry per CDR3 protein. The table lists about 61,000 distinct CDR3 sequences, around 13% of them singletons. The source was whole blood, collected at baseline. The receptors were sampled from an adult who was a healthcare worker with PCR-confirmed SARS-CoV-2 infection or an uninfected control (not recorded which). The donor label of this sample is uncertain.

The CDR3 DNA sequence: TGTGCCTGGAAATCGCGCCATGAAGCTTTCTTT. Amino acids: CAWKSRHEAFF. The chain combines TRBV30 with TRBJ1-1; the D is unclear. This CDR3 comprises 11 residues. From germline, CDR1 is GTSNPN and CDR2 SVGIG (reference sequence). Trimming took off 4 bases at V and 7 bases at J, with 10 bases between the two ends.

V is TRBV2 and J is TRBJ2-2, with D tentatively TRBD1 (5 bases). Per the germline V gene, CDR1 is SNHLY and CDR2 is FYNNEI. V was shortened by 4 bases and J by 6 bases, with 15 bases between the two germline ends. This CDR3 has 15 amino acids. The CDR3 sequence is CASSAGSGRPGELFF. For the CDR3, the DNA is TGTGCCAGCAGTGCAGGGTCAGGGCGGCCCGGGGAGCTGTTTTTT.

The chain has TRBV28 and TRBJ2-7; D remains unclear. In germline, CDR1 is MDHEN, CDR2 SYDVKM. CDR3 length: 14 residues. The V end was cut by 4 bases, the J end by 2 bases, with 12 bases between. CDR3 loop: CASSSSGSPYEQYV. In DNA form, the CDR3 reads TGTGCCAGCAGTTCTTCCGGGTCCCCCTACGAGCAGTACGTC.

This clonotype was detected a few times. The chain employs TRBV5-5 and TRBJ1-6, with a weak D call TRBD1 (5 bases). V gave up 4 bases and J gave up 0 bases, with 17 bases separating them. Germline V gene sequence: CDR1 SGHKS, CDR2 YYEKEE (reference sequence). This CDR3 contains 18 residues. CDR3 coding DNA: TGTGCCAGCAGCGCGGCCGGGACCGCGAGCTCCTATAATTCACCCCTCCACTTT. This codes for CASSAAGTASSYNSPLHF. The variable domain in full, with the rest retrieved from reference TRBV5-5 and TRBJ1-6, is DAGVTQSPTHLIKTRGQQVTLRCSPISGHKSVSWYQQVLGQGPQFIFQYYEKEERGRGNFPDRFSARQFPNYSSELNVNALLLGDSALYLCASSAAGTASSYNSPLHFGNGTRLTVT.

This chain connects TRBV3-1 to TRBJ1-4; D may be TRBD1 (5 bases). Germline lookup yields CDR1 LGHDT and CDR2 YNNKEL (reference sequence). The CDR3 contains 16 residues. The V and J ends lost 0 bases and 6 bases respectively, with 14 bases between them. CDR3 sequence reads: CASSQEGSGPYEKLFF. Written as DNA, the CDR3 is TGTGCCAGCAGCCAAGAGGGGTCAGGGCCGTATGAAAAACTGTTTTTT.

This clonotype has ten or more counts. The chain has TRBV6-2 or TRBV6-3 and TRBJ2-7, with a weak D call TRBD2 (5 bases). Germline V lookup: CDR1 MNHEY, CDR2 SVGEGT. The CDR3 has 12 amino acids. Trimming removed 5 bases at V and 6 bases at J, with 11 bases between. The chain's CDR3 is CASSPPEAEQYV. The CDR3 DNA is TGTGCCAGCAGTCCCCCGGAGGCCGAGCAGTACGTC.

The chain has TRBV28 and TRBJ1-6, with D unresolved. Germline V lookup: CDR1 MDHEN, CDR2 SYDVKM. Deletions cut 7 bases from V and 0 bases from J, with 13 bases between. This CDR3 region has 16 residues. CDR3 region: CASTGVSSSYNSPLHF. The DNA for the CDR3 is TGTGCCAGCACGGGCGTCTCGAGCTCCTATAATTCACCCCTCCACTTT.

The V and J genes are TRBV7-2 and TRBJ1-4; TRBD1 aligns across 11 bases. Germline V gene data show CDR1 as SGHTA and CDR2 as FQGNSA. V shed 5 bases, J shed 8 bases, and the junction held 13 bases outside the gene matches. The CDR3 runs 17 residues. Here the CDR3 DNA reads TGTGCCAGCAGCCGAAAGTCAGGACAGGGGGCTAGGGAAAAACTGTTTTTT. It yields the protein CASSRKSGQGAREKLFF.

This clonotype was seen at least ten times. The chain combines TRBV18 with TRBJ2-7; D unclear. The CDR3 is 12 amino acids. V was shortened by 4 bases and J by 7 bases, with 11 bases between the two germline ends. In germline, CDR1 is KGHSH, CDR2 LQKENI. CDR3 protein: CASSRTLGEQYV. In DNA, the CDR3 is TGTGCCAGCTCACGCACCCTAGGGGAGCAGTACGTC.

This clonotype was counted only a few times. The chain has TRBV5-1 and TRBJ2-3; D uncertain. V lost 4 bases to trimming and J lost 2 bases, with 14 bases between them. The V gene's germline CDR1 is SGHRS and CDR2 YFSETQ. The CDR3 totals 15 residues. The CDR3 loop reads CASSPEPAPTDTQYF. In DNA form, the CDR3 reads TGCGCCAGCAGCCCCGAACCAGCGCCCACAGATACGCAGTATTTT.

Many counts were recorded for this clonotype. The chain has TRBV28 and TRBJ2-3; 8 nucleotides align to TRBD1. There are 16 residues in the CDR3. CDR1 and CDR2 (germline): MDHEN, SYDVKM. Unmatched junction bases numbered 16, after V lost 4 bases and J lost 10 bases. This CDR3 is CASSSLDRGHRYPQYF. CDR3 nucleotide sequence: TGTGCCAGCAGTTCCCTAGACAGGGGTCACAGATATCCGCAGTATTTT. Full variable domain (remainder filled in from reference TRBV28 and TRBJ2-3): DVKVTQSSRYLVKRTGEKVFLECVQDMDHENMFWYRQDPGLGLRLIYFSYDVKMKEKGDIPEGYSVSREKKERFSLILESASTNQTSMYLCASSSLDRGHRYPQYFGPGTRLTVL.

This clonotype was counted only a few times. The chain recombines TRBV7-2 with TRBJ2-3; D is undetermined. With 5 bases removed from V and 2 bases from J, the gap between germline ends came to 11 bases. CDR3 length: 14 residues. CDR1 and CDR2 from the germline V gene are SGHTA and FQGNSA. The CDR3 DNA sequence: TGTGCCAGCAGCACCCGTAGGGACACAGATACGCAGTATTTT. It encodes CASSTRRDTDTQYF.

The V and J genes are TRBV12-3 or TRBV12-4 and TRBJ2-3; D is possibly TRBD1 (6 bases). V lost 1 base to trimming and J lost 2 bases, with 10 bases between them. The CDR3 sequence is 15 residues long. The CDR3 protein is CASSLGQGHTDTQYF. The CDR3 nucleotides read TGTGCCAGCAGTTTAGGGCAGGGGCACACAGATACGCAGTATTTT.

The CDR3 DNA reads TGTGCCATCAGTGTCGGCAGCAATCAGCCCCAGCATTTT. Its translation is CAISVGSNQPQHF. The chain combines TRBV10-3 with TRBJ1-5; D not certain. CDR1 and CDR2 (germline): ENHRY, SYGVKD. The ends were cut back, 4 bases at V and 1 base at J, with 5 bases in the middle. The CDR3 consists of 13 residues.

The V gene is TRBV5-6, the J gene TRBJ2-7, with D possibly being TRBD1 (6 bases). CDR1 and CDR2 (germline): SGHDT, YYEEEE. V dropped 2 bases and J dropped 7 bases, with 13 bases sitting between them. The CDR3 contains 13 residues. The CDR3 loop is CASSFIDRREQYV. As DNA, the CDR3 is TGTGCCAGCAGCTTCATCGACAGGAGGGAGCAGTACGTC.

The chain couples TRBV6-4 to TRBJ2-1; possible D gene TRBD2, 5 bases. This CDR3 contains 14 residues. The V end was cut by 0 bases, the J end by 9 bases, with 12 bases between. Per germline, CDR1 MRHNA and CDR2 SNTAGT. CDR3 in DNA: TGTGCCAGCAGTGACTCCGCCAGCGGTAGTGAGCAGTTCTTC. It yields the protein CASSDSASGSEQFF.

This clonotype appeared a few times. The chain links TRBV12-3 or TRBV12-4 to TRBJ1-1, with D hard to call. The V and J ends lost 6 bases and 9 bases respectively, with 17 bases between them. This CDR3 comprises 13 residues. The CDR3 bases are TGTGCCAGCAGCCGCGAGCAGTGGGGTAAAGCTTTCTTT. It yields the protein CASSREQWGKAFF.

CDR3 in DNA: TGTGCCAGCAGCCAATATAGGAACACTGAAGCTTTCTTT. Its translation is CASSQYRNTEAFF. V usage is TRBV14 and J usage is TRBJ1-1, with D unclear. This CDR3 region has 13 residues. Germline-derived CDR1 and CDR2 are SGHDN and FVKESK. Trimming removed 2 bases at V and 1 base at J, with 5 bases between.

This clonotype was seen a few times. The V and J genes are TRBV6-5 and TRBJ2-3, with TRBD1 matching 9 bases. The CDR3 loop spans 15 amino acids. Germline CDR1 is MNHEY and CDR2 is SVGAGI. Trimming removed 5 bases from V and 5 bases from J; junction bases left unmatched: 8. This chain's CDR3 is CASSHRGQVQDTQYF. In DNA form, the CDR3 reads TGTGCCAGCAGTCACAGGGGGCAGGTTCAAGATACGCAGTATTTT.

CDR3 amino acids: CSVDSTNTDTQYF. The CDR3, as DNA: TGCAGCGTTGACAGCACTAACACAGATACGCAGTATTTT. V gene TRBV29-1 combines with J gene TRBJ2-3; no clear D gene. Germline V gene sequence: CDR1 SQVTM, CDR2 ANQGSEA. There are 13 residues in the CDR3. The V and J ends lost 3 bases and 2 bases respectively, with 9 bases between them.

This clonotype occurred many times. The chain is built from TRBV6-6 and TRBJ2-1, with D hard to call. The V and J ends lost 0 bases and 3 bases respectively, with 3 bases between them. From germline, CDR1 is MNHNY and CDR2 SVGAGI (reference sequence). The CDR3 is 13 amino acids. Written as DNA, the CDR3 is TGTGCCAGCAGTTACTCAAACTACAATGAGCAGTTCTTC. Translating it yields CASSYSNYNEQFF.

This clonotype was observed at least ten times. This chain uses TRBV5-1 with TRBJ1-1; 7 positions agree with TRBD1. Germline V gives CDR1 SGHRS, CDR2 YFSETQ. The ends lost 1 base at V and 6 bases at J; junction bases unmatched: 3. The CDR3 length is 13 residues. This CDR3 reads CASSLIQGAEAFF. In DNA form, the CDR3 reads TGCGCCAGCAGCTTGATCCAGGGGGCTGAAGCTTTCTTT.

This chain links TRBV21-1 with TRBJ2-3; the table's D call TRBD1 went unverified against the DNA. TRBV21-1 is an annotated pseudogene. The CDR3 is 16 residues long. In nucleotides, the CDR3 is TGTGCCAGCAGGCGAAGTCCGGGACAGCTCACAGATACGCAGTATTTT. This sequence encodes CASRRSPGQLTDTQYF.

This clonotype was recorded many times. The genes are TRBV20-1 and TRBJ2-3; 7 nucleotides align to TRBD2. Per germline, CDR1 DFQATT and CDR2 SNEGSKA (reference sequence). J lost 4 bases, V lost 5 bases, and 6 bases had no gene match. This CDR3 has 13 residues. The CDR3 DNA reads as TGCAGTGCTGAGCGGGGCGAGGCAGATACGCAGTATTTT. Its translation is CSAERGEADTQYF.

The rearrangement uses TRBV20-1 and TRBJ1-6; no definite D call. V was trimmed by 0 bases and J by 5 bases, leaving 11 bases between them. CDR3 size: 15 residues. Germline assignment: CDR1 DFQATT and CDR2 SNEGSKA (reference sequence). The CDR3 protein is CSARDRVINNSPLHF. The CDR3 coding sequence is TGCAGTGCTAGAGATAGGGTTATTAATAATTCACCCCTCCACTTT.

The CDR3 sequence is CASSFRQGANGYTF. The CDR3 DNA is TGTGCCAGCAGCTTCAGACAGGGGGCAAATGGCTACACCTTC. The chain carries TRBV5-5 and TRBJ1-2, with 10 nucleotides matching TRBD1. V shed 2 bases and J 6 bases; nucleotides not matched to a gene: 4. CDR1 is SGHKS and CDR2 is YYEKEE in the germline V gene (reference sequence). The CDR3 spans 14 residues. Drawing the rest from reference TRBV5-5 and TRBJ1-2, the complete variable domain is DAGVTQSPTHLIKTRGQQVTLRCSPISGHKSVSWYQQVLGQGPQFIFQYYEKEERGRGNFPDRFSARQFPNYSSELNVNALLLGDSALYLCASSFRQGANGYTFGSGTRLTVV.